Listed here is a single T cell receptor (beta chain). The data stem from a study of Graves' ophthalmopathy and Graves' hyperthyroidism. Donors with ophthalmopathy: moderate-to-severe activity, CAS ≥3, NOSPECS ≥4, duration under 3 months. The authors isolated PBMCs from more than 9 ml of fresh peripheral blood. This CDR3 contains 15 residues. Trimming pared 2 bases from V and 0 bases from J, leaving 13 bases between. From germline, CDR1 is GTSNPN and CDR2 SVGIG (reference sequence). Amplification targeted the TCR beta CDR3 regions, with RNA transcripts as the source material. An initial RT-PCR round employing HTBI primers preceded a second-round multiplex PCR. Via MiXCR, TCRdb re-called the multiplex PCR reads, giving one row per CDR3 protein. The sample includes 150,000 to 200,000 distinct CDR3 sequences, 30% to 45% of them seen just once.

The rearrangement links TRBV30 to TRBJ1-1; D is ambiguous. The material sequenced was peripheral blood. The clonotype originates from a man aged 30-40 years with Graves' ophthalmopathy. The CDR3 sequence is CAWSFWLLMNTEAFF. As DNA, the CDR3 is TGTGCCTGGAGTTTCTGGCTACTTATGAACACTGAAGCTTTCTTT.